This T cell receptor beta chain was recorded in a study of beta chain features in type 1 diabetes. Study at large: Sorted cell examination encompassed approximately 110 million cells across all samples. General study points: VDJ junctions from type 1 diabetes patients carried fewer insertions and larger deletions. Moderate yet significant TCRB CDR3 shortening was seen in Type 1 diabetes patients in all four CD4+ subsets. The analysis here could not establish whether HLA type shapes TCRB rearrangement.

Central memory, naive, regulatory and stem cell-like memory CD4+ cells were sorted by CD45RO/CCR7/CD25/CD127/CD95/CD27. Expressed TCRB transcripts got sequenced, as all isolated RNA was reverse transcribed. The assay was immunoSEQ multiplex PCR, and TCRdb's table has in-frame clones only and misses some. The profile shows roughly 330,000 clones, approximately 13% of them singletons. Details on this clone: No antigen is known for it.

This CDR3 has 14 amino acids. Germline-derived CDR1 and CDR2 are GTSNPN and SVGIG (reference sequence). Trimming shortened V by 2 bases and J by 3 bases, and 14 bases separated the two germline ends. Material: naive CD4+ T cells from blood. The TCR sequence derives from a woman younger than 35 with type 1 diabetes. The chain has TRBV30 and TRBJ2-7, with D perhaps TRBD1 (6 bases). The CDR3 bases are TGTGCCTGGAGTCAGAGTGACAGGCACTACGAGCAGTACGTC. Amino acid sequence: CAWSQSDRHYEQYV.